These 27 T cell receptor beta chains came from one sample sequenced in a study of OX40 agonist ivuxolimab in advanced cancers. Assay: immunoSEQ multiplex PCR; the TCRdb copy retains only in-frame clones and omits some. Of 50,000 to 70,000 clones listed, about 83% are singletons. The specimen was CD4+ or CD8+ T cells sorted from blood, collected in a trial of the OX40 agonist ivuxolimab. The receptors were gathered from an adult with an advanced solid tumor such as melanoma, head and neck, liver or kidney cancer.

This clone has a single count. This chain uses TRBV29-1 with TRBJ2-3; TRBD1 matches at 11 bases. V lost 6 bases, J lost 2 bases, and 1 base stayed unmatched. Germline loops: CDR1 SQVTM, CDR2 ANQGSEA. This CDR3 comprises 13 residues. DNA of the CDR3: TGCAGCGTAGGACAGGGGGCCACAGATACGCAGTATTTT. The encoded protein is CSVGQGATDTQYF.

In DNA form, the CDR3 reads TGTGCCAGCGTTGCGGGAGGGGTGACCTACGAGCAGTACTTC. This sequence encodes CASVAGGVTYEQYF. The V and J genes are TRBV6-1 and TRBJ2-7, with 9 positions matching TRBD2. This CDR3 has 14 residues. V was clipped by 8 bases and J by 2 bases; unmatched bases: 7. Germline lookup yields CDR1 MNHNS and CDR2 SASEGT.

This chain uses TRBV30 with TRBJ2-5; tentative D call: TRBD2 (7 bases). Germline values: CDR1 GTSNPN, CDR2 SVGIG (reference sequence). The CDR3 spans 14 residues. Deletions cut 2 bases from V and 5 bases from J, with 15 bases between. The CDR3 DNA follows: TGTGCCTGGAGTACGGACGGGGGGCTTGAGACCCAGTACTTC. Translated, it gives CAWSTDGGLETQYF.

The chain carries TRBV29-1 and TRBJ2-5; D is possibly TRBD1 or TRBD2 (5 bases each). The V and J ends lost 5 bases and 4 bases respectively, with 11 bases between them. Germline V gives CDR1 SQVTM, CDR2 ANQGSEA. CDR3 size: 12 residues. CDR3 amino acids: CSVFSGTETQYF. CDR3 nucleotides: TGCAGCGTTTTTTCAGGGACAGAGACCCAGTACTTC.

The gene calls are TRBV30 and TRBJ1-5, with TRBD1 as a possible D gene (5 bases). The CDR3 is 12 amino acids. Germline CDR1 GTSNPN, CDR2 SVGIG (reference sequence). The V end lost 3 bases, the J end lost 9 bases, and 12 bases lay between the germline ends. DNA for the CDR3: TGTGCCTGGAGCGTCAGAGGGGCGCCCCAGCATTTT. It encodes CAWSVRGAPQHF.

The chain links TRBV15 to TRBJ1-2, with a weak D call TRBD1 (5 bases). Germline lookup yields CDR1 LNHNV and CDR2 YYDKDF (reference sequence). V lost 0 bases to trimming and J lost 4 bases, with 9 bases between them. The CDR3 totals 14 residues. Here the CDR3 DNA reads TGTGCCACCAGCAGAGATCCGGGGCCCTATGGCTACACCTTC. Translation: CATSRDPGPYGYTF.

The CDR3 reads CAIARAGGAGNTIYF. DNA for the CDR3: TGTGCCATCGCGCGAGCAGGGGGCGCTGGAAACACCATATATTTT. The chain carries TRBV10-3 and TRBJ1-3, with 8 bases aligning to TRBD1. Germline values: CDR1 ENHRY, CDR2 SYGVKD. The CDR3 runs 15 residues. Trimming took 8 bases from V and 2 from J; bases not matched to a gene: 8.

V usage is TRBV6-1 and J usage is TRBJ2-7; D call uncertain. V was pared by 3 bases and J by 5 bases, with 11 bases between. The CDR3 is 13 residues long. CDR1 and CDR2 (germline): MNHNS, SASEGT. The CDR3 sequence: CASSDRAIDEQYF. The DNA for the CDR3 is TGTGCCAGCAGTGACCGGGCCATCGACGAGCAGTACTTC.

The CDR3 is CAWSVGGSYGTDTQYF. The CDR3 region has the DNA TGTGCCTGGAGTGTAGGAGGAAGTTATGGCACAGATACGCAGTATTTT. The J gene is TRBJ2-3, the V gene TRBV30, with D perhaps TRBD2 (5 bases). Per germline, CDR1 GTSNPN and CDR2 SVGIG (reference sequence). Between the trimmed V and J ends, which lost 0 bases and 1 base, there was a span of 14 bases. This CDR3 contains 16 residues.

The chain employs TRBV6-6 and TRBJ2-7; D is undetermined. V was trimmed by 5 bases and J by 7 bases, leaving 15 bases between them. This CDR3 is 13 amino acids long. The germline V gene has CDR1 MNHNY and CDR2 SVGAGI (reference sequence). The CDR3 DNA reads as TGTGCCAGCAGTCAGGACCTGGCGGTTGAGCAGTACTTC. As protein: CASSQDLAVEQYF.

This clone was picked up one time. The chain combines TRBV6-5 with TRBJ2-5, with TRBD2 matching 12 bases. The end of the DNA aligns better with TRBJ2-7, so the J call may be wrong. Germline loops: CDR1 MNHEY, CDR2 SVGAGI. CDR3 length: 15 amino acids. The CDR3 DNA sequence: TGTGCCAGCAGCGACGGGACTAGCGGGCGCTACGAGCAGTACTTC. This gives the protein CASSDGTSGRYEQYF.

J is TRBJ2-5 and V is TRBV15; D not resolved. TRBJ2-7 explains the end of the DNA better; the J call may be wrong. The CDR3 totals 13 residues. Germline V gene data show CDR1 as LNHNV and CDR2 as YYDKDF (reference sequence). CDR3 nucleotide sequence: TGTGCCACCAGCAGAGATATAGTTAGCGAGCAGTACTTC. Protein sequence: CATSRDIVSEQYF.

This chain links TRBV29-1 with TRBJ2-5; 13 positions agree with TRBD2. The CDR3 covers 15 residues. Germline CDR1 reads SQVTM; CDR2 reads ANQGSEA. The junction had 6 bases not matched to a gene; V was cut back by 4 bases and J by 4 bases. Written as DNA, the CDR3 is TGCAGCGTTGTACTAGCGGGGGGGAGTTCAGAGACCCAGTACTTC. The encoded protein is CSVVLAGGSSETQYF.

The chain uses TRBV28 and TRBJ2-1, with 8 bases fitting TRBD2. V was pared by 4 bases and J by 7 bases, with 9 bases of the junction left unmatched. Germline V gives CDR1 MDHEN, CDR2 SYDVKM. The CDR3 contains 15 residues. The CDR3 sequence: CASSSGSGGQNEQFF. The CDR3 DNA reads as TGTGCCAGCAGTTCGGGGAGCGGGGGCCAGAATGAGCAGTTCTTC.

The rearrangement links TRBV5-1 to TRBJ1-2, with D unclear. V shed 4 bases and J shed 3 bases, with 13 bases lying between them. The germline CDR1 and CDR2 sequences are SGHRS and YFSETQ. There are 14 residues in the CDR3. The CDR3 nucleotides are TGCGCCAGCAGCCTCGCCCCAGAAGACTATGGCTACACCTTC. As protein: CASSLAPEDYGYTF.

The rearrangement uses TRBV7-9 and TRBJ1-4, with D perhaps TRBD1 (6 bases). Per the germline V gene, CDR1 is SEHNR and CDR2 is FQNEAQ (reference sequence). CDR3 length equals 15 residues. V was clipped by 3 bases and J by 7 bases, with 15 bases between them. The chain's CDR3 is CASSFQQGRSEKLFF. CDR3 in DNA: TGTGCCAGCAGCTTCCAACAGGGTAGAAGTGAAAAACTGTTTTTT.

The CDR3 sequence: CASSPGRGGSQYF. The CDR3 coding sequence is TGTGCCAGCAGTCCCGGCCGGGGGGGCTCGCAGTACTTC. This chain links TRBV6-5 with TRBJ2-7; the match to TRBD2 covers 8 bases. Trimming took 5 bases from V and 9 from J; bases not matched to a gene: 9. From germline, CDR1 is MNHEY and CDR2 SVGAGI. The CDR3 covers 13 residues.

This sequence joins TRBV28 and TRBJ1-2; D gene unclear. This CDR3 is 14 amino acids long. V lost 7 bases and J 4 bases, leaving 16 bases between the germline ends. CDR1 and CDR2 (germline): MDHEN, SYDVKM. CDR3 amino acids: CASTTSHRSYGYTF. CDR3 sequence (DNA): TGTGCCAGCACCACTTCGCACCGGAGCTATGGCTACACCTTC.

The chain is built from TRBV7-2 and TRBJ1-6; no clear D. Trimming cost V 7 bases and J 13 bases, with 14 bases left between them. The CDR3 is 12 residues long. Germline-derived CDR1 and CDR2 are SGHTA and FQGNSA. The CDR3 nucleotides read TGTGCCAGCACCTCGTACGTTTTGCCCCTCCACTTT. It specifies CASTSYVLPLHF.

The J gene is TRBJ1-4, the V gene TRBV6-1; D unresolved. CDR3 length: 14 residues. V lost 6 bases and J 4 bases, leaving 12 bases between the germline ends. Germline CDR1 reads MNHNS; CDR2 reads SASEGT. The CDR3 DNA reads TGTGCCAGCAGGGAGAAGGCCATTAATGAAAAACTGTTTTTT. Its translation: CASREKAINEKLFF.

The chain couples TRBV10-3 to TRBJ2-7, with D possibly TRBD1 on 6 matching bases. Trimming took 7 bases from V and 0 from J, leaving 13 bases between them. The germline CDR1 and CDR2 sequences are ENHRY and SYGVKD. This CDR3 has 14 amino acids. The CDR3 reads CAITPTGNSYEQYF. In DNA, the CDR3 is TGTGCCATCACTCCGACAGGTAACTCCTACGAGCAGTACTTC.

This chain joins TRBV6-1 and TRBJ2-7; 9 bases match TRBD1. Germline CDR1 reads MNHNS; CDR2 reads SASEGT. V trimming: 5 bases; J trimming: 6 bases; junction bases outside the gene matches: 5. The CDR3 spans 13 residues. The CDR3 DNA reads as TGTGCCAGCAGTCCGGACAGGGGAGGCGAGCAGTACTTC. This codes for CASSPDRGGEQYF.

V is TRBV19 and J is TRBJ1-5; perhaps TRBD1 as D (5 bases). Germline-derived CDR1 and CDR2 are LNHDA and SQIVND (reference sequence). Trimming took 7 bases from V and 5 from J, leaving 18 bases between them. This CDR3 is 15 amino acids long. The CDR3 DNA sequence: TGTGCCAGTAAGGATGGGGCCCCGGCCTATCAGCCCCAGCATTTT. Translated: CASKDGAPAYQPQHF.

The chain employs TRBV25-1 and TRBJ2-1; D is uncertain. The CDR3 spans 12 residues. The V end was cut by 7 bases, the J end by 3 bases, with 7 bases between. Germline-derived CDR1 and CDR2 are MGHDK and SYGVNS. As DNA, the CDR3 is TGTGCCAGCAAACAGAACTACAATGAGCAGTTCTTC. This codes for CASKQNYNEQFF.

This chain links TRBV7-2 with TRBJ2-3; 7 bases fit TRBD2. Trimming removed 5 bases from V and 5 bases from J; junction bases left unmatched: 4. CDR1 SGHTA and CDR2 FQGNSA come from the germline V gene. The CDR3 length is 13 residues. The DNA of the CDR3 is TGTGCCAGCAGCCGGGAGCGGGAAGATACGCAGTATTTT. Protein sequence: CASSREREDTQYF.

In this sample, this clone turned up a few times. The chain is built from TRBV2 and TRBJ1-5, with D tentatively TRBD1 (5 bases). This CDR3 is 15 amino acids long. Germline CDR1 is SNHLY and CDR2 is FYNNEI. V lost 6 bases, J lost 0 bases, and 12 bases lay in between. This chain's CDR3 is CASRGGEYSNQPQHF. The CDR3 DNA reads TGTGCCAGCAGGGGAGGGGAGTATAGCAATCAGCCCCAGCATTTT.

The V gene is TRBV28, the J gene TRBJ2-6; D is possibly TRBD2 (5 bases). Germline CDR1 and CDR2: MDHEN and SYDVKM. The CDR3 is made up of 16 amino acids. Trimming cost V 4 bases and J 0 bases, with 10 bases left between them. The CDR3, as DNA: TGTGCCAGCAGTTCCGGGGTCTACTCTGGGGCCAACGTCCTGACTTTC. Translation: CASSSGVYSGANVLTF.